Listed below are T cell receptor beta chains from one sample, sequenced in a study of regulatory T cells in long-lasting Graves disease. Via MiXCR, TCRdb re-called the multiplex PCR reads, giving one row per CDR3 protein. Of about 660,000 distinct CDR3 sequences in the sample, about 32% were seen once. Specimen: peripheral blood mononuclear cells (PBMCs), collected when the disease was refractory, from a patient treated with antithyroid drugs. The receptors stem from a female donor with Graves disease. The CDR3 runs from the conserved cysteine through the conserved F or W. D genes are given only for firm matches. For some rows the clone size is stated as once, few or many, or as a class when expanded; others skip it.

- | - | TRBJ1-1 | TRBV20-1 | TGCAGTGCTAGACGGACAGTGAACACTGAAGCTTTCTTT | CSARRTVNTEAFF
- | - | TRBJ2-7 | TRBV9 | TGTGCCAGCAGCGTAGCGGCACAGTCAAGCGTCCACGAGCAGTACTTC | CASSVAAQSSVHEQYF
- | - | TRBJ1-2 | TRBV15 | TGTGCCACCAGCAGGGGTAACCAGGGCTATGGCTACACCTTC | CATSRGNQGYGYTF
many | - | TRBJ1-4 | TRBV12-3/TRBV12-4 | TGTGCCAGCAGTTTGGGGTGGGGGCATGAAAAACTGTTTTTT | CASSLGWGHEKLFF
few | - | TRBJ1-1 | TRBV9 | TGTGCCAGCAGCGTGACTATACAGGGAATGGACACTGAAGCTTTCTTT | CASSVTIQGMDTEAFF
- | TRBD2 | TRBJ2-1 | TRBV28 | TGTGCCAGGACTAGCGGGAGGGCCTACAATGAGCAGTTCTTC | CARTSGRAYNEQFF
- | TRBD2 | TRBJ2-2 | TRBV4-1 | TGCGCCAGCAGCCAACGGACTAGCGGCACCGGGGAGCTGTTTTTT | CASSQRTSGTGELFF
- | - | TRBJ1-5 | TRBV20-1 | TGCAGTGCTAGCGGGGCAGGGGTCGGCAATCAGCCCCAGCATTTT | CSASGAGVGNQPQHF
few | TRBD1 | TRBJ1-5 | TRBV7-2 | TGTGCCAGCAGTAAAGGACAGGACCCCAATCAGCCCCAGCATTTT | CASSKGQDPNQPQHF
once | - | TRBJ2-4 | TRBV25-1 | TGTGCCAGCAGTGGGTTGGGGATCATTCAGTACTTC | CASSGLGIIQYF
- | - | TRBJ2-7 | TRBV30 | TGTGCCTGGAGTAAAGGGGGAATGACCTACGAGCAGTACTTC | CAWSKGGMTYEQYF
- | - | TRBJ1-4 | TRBV2 | TGTGCCAGCAGTGAAGCGCCGGGGGGCGGTTTGTTTTTT | CASSEAPGGGLFF
few | TRBD1 | TRBJ1-2 | TRBV6-1 | TGTGCCGGCACCGAGGGGGCTCGGGGCTACACCTTC | CAGTEGARGYTF
many | - | TRBJ1-5 | TRBV28 | TGTGCCAGCAGTTTAGAAACATTCAATCAGCCCCAGCATTTT | CASSLETFNQPQHF
- | TRBD2 | TRBJ2-1 | TRBV3-1 | TGTGCCAGCAGCCGCTCTAGCGGGAGACCCAATGAGCAGTTCTTC | CASSRSSGRPNEQFF
- | - | TRBJ1-5 | TRBV3-1 | TGTGCCAGCAGCCAAGCCATAAGTCAGCCCCAGCATTTT | CASSQAISQPQHF
few | TRBD1 | TRBJ2-7 | TRBV5-1 | TGCGCCAGCAGCCCTACCGGGACAGGGGGTTACGAGCAGTACTTC | CASSPTGTGGYEQYF
- | - | TRBJ2-1 | TRBV29-1 | TGCAGCGTTTGCGGGGTAAGCTCCTACAATGAGCAGTTCTTC | CSVCGVSSYNEQFF
few | - | TRBJ1-5 | TRBV6-1 | TGTGCCAGCAGTGAAACTTTCCGGGTTAGCAATCAGCCCCAGCATTTT | CASSETFRVSNQPQHF
- | TRBD1 | TRBJ2-7 | TRBV6-2/TRBV6-3 | TGTGCCAGCAGTGTCCGCCTTGTGGGACAGGGTGACTACGAGCAGTACTTC | CASSVRLVGQGDYEQYF
- | TRBD1 | TRBJ1-1 | TRBV15 | TGTGCCACCAGCAAGGGTGACAGGGGGTTGAACACTGAAGCTTTCTTT | CATSKGDRGLNTEAFF
- | - | TRBJ1-4 | TRBV19 | TGTGCCAGTAGAGCCTCAGGGGCAACTAATGAAAAACTGTTTTTT | CASRASGATNEKLFF
few | - | TRBJ1-5 | TRBV19 | TGTGCCAGTAGTATAGATAGGTCAGGGTTCTATAGCAATCAGCCCCAGCATTTT | CASSIDRSGFYSNQPQHF
- | - | TRBJ1-5 | TRBV27 | TGTGCCAGCAGACTGACACACAATCAGCCCCAGCATTTT | CASRLTHNQPQHF
many | - | TRBJ1-1 | TRBV2 | TGTGCCAGCAGGAAGAGGAACACTGAAGCTTTCTTT | CASRKRNTEAFF
- | - | TRBJ1-2 | TRBV19 | TGTGCCAGTAGTATTCTGTTACGCGATGGCTACACCTTC | CASSILLRDGYTF
many | - | TRBJ1-1 | TRBV28 | TGTGCCAGCAGTTCAGCTCAGGTAGGGAACACTGAAGCTTTCTTT | CASSSAQVGNTEAFF
few | - | TRBJ1-1 | TRBV20-1 | TGCAGTGCCGAAACTAACACTGAAGCTTTCTTT | CSAETNTEAFF
- | - | TRBJ1-2 | TRBV19 | TGTGCCAGTAGTATACTGAGGAACTACACCTTC | CASSILRNYTF
few | - | TRBJ1-2 | TRBV2 | TGTGCCAGCAATCTCCTTCTCTATGGCTACACCTTC | CASNLLLYGYTF
- | - | TRBJ1-6 | TRBV6-1 | TGTGCCAGCAGTAGTACGAGAGGTTCCTATAATTCACCCCTCCACTTT | CASSSTRGSYNSPLHF
- | - | TRBJ1-1 | TRBV12-3/TRBV12-4 | TGTGCCAGCAGTTTATACCGGGTTGGGCGGTCCACTGAAGCTTTCTTT | CASSLYRVGRSTEAFF
- | - | TRBJ1-5 | TRBV20-1 | TGCAGTGCTAGTGGAGGGAATAGCAATCAGCCCCAGCATTTT | CSASGGNSNQPQHF
- | - | TRBJ2-3 | TRBV12-3/TRBV12-4 | TGTGCCAGCAGTTATACAGGCACAGATACGCAGTATTTT | CASSYTGTDTQYF
few | - | TRBJ2-5 | TRBV6-1 | TGTGCCAGCAGTGAAGGAGGTCGGAGGGAGGAGACCCAGTACTTC | CASSEGGRREETQYF
few | TRBD1 | TRBJ1-1 | TRBV6-2/TRBV6-3 | TGTGCCAGCAGTTTCAGCAAGCCGGGACAGGGGAGGCCCTTGAACACTGAAGCTTTCTTT | CASSFSKPGQGRPLNTEAFF
many | - | TRBJ1-1 | TRBV28 | TGTGCCAGCAGCTTGGTAGGTCGGGGAGCGACTGAAGCTTTCTTT | CASSLVGRGATEAFF
once | TRBD2 | TRBJ2-7 | TRBV28 | TGTGCCGCCGGAGGAGCGGCGGGAGGGCCCTACGAGCAGTACTTC | CAAGGAAGGPYEQYF
many | - | TRBJ1-5 | TRBV2 | TGTGCCAGCATGGAGACGTCAGGGGGCAATCAGCCCCAGCATTTT | CASMETSGGNQPQHF
few | TRBD2 | TRBJ2-2 | TRBV9 | TGTGCCAGCAGCGTAGGACTAGCGGCGAACACCGGGGAGCTGTTTTTT | CASSVGLAANTGELFF
- | - | TRBJ2-7 | TRBV6-5 | TGTGCCAGCAGTTACGGGGTGGGGGGAGTCGCCTACGAGCAGTACTTC | CASSYGVGGVAYEQYF
many | TRBD1 | TRBJ1-2 | TRBV28 | TGTGCCTCCTGGACAGGGGGCGTAGGAGTAAGTTCCTACACCTTC | CASWTGGVGVSSYTF
few | TRBD1 | TRBJ1-1 | TRBV5-1 | TGCGCCAGCAGCCCCGGGACAGGCCAGGCGAACACTGAAGCTTTCTTT | CASSPGTGQANTEAFF
many | - | TRBJ1-6 | TRBV5-1 | TGCGCCAGCAGCTTGGCCGATACTACACCCCTCCACTTT | CASSLADTTPLHF
- | TRBD2 | TRBJ2-7 | TRBV30 | TGTGCCTGGAGTGTACAAATTGGGGGGGACGAGCAGTACTTC | CAWSVQIGGDEQYF
many | - | TRBJ1-5 | TRBV27 | TGTGCCAGCAGTCGACGTTTTAGCAATCAGCCCCAGCATTTT | CASSRRFSNQPQHF
few | - | TRBJ1-1 | TRBV6-5 | TGTGCCAGCAGTTATGTACGGGAGGTAGTGAACACTGAAGCTTTCTTT | CASSYVREVVNTEAFF